This T cell receptor beta chain was obtained from a study of early T cells in non-severe SARS-CoV-2 infection. Study-level results: VDJdb-based annotation leaned toward anti-spike CD8 responses and missed private and CD4 specificities.

Separate cDNA molecules each had unique molecular identifiers attached to them. TCRdb reprocessed the 5' RACE reads with MiXCR, giving one entry per CDR3 protein. The sample has about 21,000 distinct CDR3 sequences; 4.5% to 6% are singletons. In this sample, this clonotype turned up many times. Its antigen is not known. Trimming stripped 6 bases from V and 3 bases from J, with 6 bases between. This CDR3 is 11 amino acids long. In germline, CDR1 is MNHNY, CDR2 SVGAGI (reference sequence). The material sequenced was whole blood, taken at baseline. This receptor was taken from an adult who was a healthcare worker with PCR-confirmed SARS-CoV-2 infection or an uninfected control (not recorded which). The V and J genes are TRBV6-6 and TRBJ2-7, with unresolved D. For the CDR3, the DNA is TGTGCCAGCAGAGAGAACTACGAGCAGTACTTC. Amino acids: CASRENYEQYF.